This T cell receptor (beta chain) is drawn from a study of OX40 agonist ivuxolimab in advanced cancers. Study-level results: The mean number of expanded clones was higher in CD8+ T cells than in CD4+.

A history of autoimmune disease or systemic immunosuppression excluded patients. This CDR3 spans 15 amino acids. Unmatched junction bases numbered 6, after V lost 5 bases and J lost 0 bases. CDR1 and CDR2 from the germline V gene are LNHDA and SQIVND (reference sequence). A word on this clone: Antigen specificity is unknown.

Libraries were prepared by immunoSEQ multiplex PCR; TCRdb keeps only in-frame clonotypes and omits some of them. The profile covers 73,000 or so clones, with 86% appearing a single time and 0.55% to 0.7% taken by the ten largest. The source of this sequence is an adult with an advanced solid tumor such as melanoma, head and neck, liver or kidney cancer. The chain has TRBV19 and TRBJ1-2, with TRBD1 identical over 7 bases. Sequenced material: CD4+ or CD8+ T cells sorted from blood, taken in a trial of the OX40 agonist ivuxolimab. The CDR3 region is CASSHPDRPNYGYTF. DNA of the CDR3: TGTGCCAGTAGTCATCCGGACAGGCCTAACTATGGCTACACCTTC.